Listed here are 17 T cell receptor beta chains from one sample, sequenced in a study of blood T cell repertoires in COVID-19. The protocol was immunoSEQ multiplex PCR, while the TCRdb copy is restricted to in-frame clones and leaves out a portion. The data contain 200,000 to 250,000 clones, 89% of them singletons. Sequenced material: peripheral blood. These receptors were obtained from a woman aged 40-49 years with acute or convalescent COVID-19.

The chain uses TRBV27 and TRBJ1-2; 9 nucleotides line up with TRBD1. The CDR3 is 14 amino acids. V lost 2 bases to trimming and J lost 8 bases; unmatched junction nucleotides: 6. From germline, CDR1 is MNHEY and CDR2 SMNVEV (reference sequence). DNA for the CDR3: TGTGCCAGCAGTTTAGGGGACAGGGTAGGAGGCTACACCTTC. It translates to CASSLGDRVGGYTF.

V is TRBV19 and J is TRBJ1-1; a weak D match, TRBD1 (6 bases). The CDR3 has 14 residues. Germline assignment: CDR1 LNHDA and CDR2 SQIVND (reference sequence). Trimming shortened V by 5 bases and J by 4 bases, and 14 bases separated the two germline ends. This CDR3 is CASSLQGQSTEAFF. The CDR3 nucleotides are TGTGCCAGTAGTTTACAGGGTCAGAGCACTGAAGCTTTCTTT.

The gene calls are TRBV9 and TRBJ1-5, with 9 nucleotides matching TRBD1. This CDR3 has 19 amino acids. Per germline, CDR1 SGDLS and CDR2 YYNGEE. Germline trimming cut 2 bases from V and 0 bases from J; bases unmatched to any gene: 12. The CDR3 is CASSVQSDRGEYSNQPQHF. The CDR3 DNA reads TGTGCCAGCAGCGTTCAATCGGACAGGGGCGAGTATAGCAATCAGCCCCAGCATTTT.

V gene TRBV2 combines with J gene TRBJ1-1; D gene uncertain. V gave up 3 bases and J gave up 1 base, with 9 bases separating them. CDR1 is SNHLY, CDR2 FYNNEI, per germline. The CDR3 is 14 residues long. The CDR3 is CASSERVGNTEAFF. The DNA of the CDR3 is TGTGCCAGCAGTGAGCGGGTGGGGAACACTGAAGCTTTCTTT.

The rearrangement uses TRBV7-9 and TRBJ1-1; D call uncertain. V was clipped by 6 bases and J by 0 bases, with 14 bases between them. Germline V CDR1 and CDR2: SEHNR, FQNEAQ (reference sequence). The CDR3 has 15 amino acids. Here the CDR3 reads CASREGRTLNTEAFF. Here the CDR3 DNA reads TGTGCCAGCAGGGAGGGCAGAACCTTGAACACTGAAGCTTTCTTT.

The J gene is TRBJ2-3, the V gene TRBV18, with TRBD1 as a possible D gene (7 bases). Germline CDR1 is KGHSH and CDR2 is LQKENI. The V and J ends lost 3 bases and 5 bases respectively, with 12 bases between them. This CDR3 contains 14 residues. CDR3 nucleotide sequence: TGTGCCAGCTCACCGGCAGGGGGGCTAGATACGCAGTATTTT. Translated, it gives CASSPAGGLDTQYF.

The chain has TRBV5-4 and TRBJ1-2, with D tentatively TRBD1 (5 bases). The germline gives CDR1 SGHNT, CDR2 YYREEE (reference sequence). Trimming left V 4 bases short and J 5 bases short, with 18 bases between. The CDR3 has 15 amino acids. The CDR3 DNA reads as TGTGCCAGCAGCCCTGGCCCGGGGGAAGGGTATGGCTACACCTTC. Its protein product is CASSPGPGEGYGYTF. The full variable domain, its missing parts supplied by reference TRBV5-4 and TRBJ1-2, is ETGVTQSPTHLIKTRGQQVTLRCSSQSGHNTVSWYQQALGQGPQFIFQYYREEENGRGNFPPRFSGLQFPNYSSELNVNALELDDSALYLCASSPGPGEGYGYTFGSGTRLTVV.

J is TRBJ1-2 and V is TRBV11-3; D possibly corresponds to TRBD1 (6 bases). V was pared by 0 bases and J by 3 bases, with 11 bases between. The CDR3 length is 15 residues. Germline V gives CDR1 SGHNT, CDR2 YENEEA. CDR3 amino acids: CASSLDPGTHYGYTF. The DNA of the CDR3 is TGTGCCAGCAGCTTAGATCCTGGGACACACTATGGCTACACCTTC.

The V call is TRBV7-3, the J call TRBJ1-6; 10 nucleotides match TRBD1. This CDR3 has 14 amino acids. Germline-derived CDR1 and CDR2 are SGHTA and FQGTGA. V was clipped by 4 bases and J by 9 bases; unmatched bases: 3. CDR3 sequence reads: CASSSGTGVSPLHF. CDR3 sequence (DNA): TGTGCCAGCAGCTCTGGGACAGGGGTTTCACCCCTCCACTTT. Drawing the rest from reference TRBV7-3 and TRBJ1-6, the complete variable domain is GAGVSQTPSNKVTEKGKYVELRCDPISGHTALYWYRQSLGQGPEFLIYFQGTGAADDSGLPNDRFFAVRPEGSVSTLKIQRTERGDSAVYLCASSSGTGVSPLHFGNGTRLTVT.

The CDR3 is CASSIDRGKNPNTEAFF. The DNA for the CDR3 is TGTGCCAGTAGTATTGACAGGGGGAAGAACCCTAACACTGAAGCTTTCTTT. The rearrangement uses TRBV19 and TRBJ1-1, with TRBD1 identical over 9 bases. Germline V gene sequence: CDR1 LNHDA, CDR2 SQIVND (reference sequence). The CDR3 has 17 residues. The V segment lost 3 bases and the J segment 2 bases; nucleotides outside the gene matches: 10. Complete variable domain (other parts from reference TRBV19 and TRBJ1-1): DGGITQSPKYLFRKEGQNVTLSCEQNLNHDAMYWYRQDPGQGLRLIYYSQIVNDFQKGDIAEGYSVSREKKESFPLTVTSAQKNPTAFYLCASSIDRGKNPNTEAFFGQGTRLTVV.

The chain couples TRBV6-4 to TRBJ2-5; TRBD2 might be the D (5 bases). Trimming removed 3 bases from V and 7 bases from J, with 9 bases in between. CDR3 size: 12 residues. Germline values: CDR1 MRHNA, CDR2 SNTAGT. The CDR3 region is CASSERSGTQYF. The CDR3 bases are TGTGCCAGCAGTGAGAGAAGCGGGACCCAGTACTTC.

The CDR3 nucleotides read TGTGCCATCAGTGACACTGGGAGAGGGGGTTCACCCCTCCACTTT. It is translated as CAISDTGRGGSPLHF. V and J are TRBV10-3 and TRBJ1-6; tentatively, D is TRBD1 (6 bases). The ends were cut back, 3 bases at V and 9 bases at J, with 15 bases in the middle. Germline V gene sequence: CDR1 ENHRY, CDR2 SYGVKD. The CDR3 runs 15 residues.

CDR3 bases: TGCAGTGCTAGGCTAGTCGATGAGCAGTTCTTC. As protein: CSARLVDEQFF. This chain joins TRBV20-1 and TRBJ2-1, with no clear D. V was clipped by 3 bases and J by 8 bases, with 8 bases between them. Germline V gene sequence: CDR1 DFQATT, CDR2 SNEGSKA (reference sequence). CDR3 size: 11 residues.

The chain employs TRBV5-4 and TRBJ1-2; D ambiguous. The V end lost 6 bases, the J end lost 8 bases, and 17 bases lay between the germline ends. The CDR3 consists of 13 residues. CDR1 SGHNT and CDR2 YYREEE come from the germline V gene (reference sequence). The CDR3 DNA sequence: TGTGCCAGCACCATAGACTTTGCGTACGGCTACACCTTC. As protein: CASTIDFAYGYTF.

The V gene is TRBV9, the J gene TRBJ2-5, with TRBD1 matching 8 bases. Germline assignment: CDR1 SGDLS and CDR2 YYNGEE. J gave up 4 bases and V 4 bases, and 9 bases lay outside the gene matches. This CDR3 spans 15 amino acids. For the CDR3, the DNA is TGTGCCAGCAGCCCTCAGGACAGGGCGGGAGAGACCCAGTACTTC. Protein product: CASSPQDRAGETQYF.

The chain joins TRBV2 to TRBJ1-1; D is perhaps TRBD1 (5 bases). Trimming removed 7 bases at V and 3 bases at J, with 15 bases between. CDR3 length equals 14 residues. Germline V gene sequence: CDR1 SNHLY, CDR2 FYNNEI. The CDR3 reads CASTRTGYYTEAFF. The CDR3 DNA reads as TGTGCCAGCACCCGTACAGGCTATTACACTGAAGCTTTCTTT.

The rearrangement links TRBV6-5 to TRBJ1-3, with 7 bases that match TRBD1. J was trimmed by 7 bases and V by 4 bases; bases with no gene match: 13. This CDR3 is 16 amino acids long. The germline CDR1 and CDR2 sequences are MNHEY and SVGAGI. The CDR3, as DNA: TGTGCCAGCAGTTCGACAGGGACCATCATGGGGAACACCATATATTTT. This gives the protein CASSSTGTIMGNTIYF.